One T cell receptor (beta chain) is described in this entry. These data belong to a study of blood T cell repertoires in COVID-19. The assay was immunoSEQ multiplex PCR, and TCRdb's table has in-frame clones only and misses some. The table includes about 370,000 clones, around 89% detected once. Germline CDR1 is SGHRS and CDR2 is YFSETQ. The CDR3 covers 15 residues. The V gene lost 1 base and the J gene lost 2 bases, with 9 bases spanning the gap. The age range of participants was about 18 to 90 years, with residence in about two dozen US areas. Cohorts were determined from participant-reported clinical history. Recovery among Cohort 3 donors was established by two negative PCRs, clearance, or symptom resolution.

The TCR was taken from a man younger than 35 who had recovered from COVID-19. The specimen was PBMCs or T cells enriched from blood (not recorded which). The J gene is TRBJ1-4, the V gene TRBV5-1; perhaps TRBD1 as D (5 bases). CDR3 DNA: TGCGCCAGCAGCTTGATGGGGGGGACTAATGAAAAACTGTTTTTT. It translates to CASSLMGGTNEKLFF.